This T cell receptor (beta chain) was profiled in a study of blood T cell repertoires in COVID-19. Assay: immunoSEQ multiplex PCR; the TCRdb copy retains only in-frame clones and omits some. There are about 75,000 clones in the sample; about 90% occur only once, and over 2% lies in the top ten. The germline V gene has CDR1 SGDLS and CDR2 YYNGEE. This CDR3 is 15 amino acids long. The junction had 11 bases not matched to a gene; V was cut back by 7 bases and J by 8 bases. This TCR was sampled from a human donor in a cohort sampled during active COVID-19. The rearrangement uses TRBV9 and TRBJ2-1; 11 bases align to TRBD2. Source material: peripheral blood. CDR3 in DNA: TGTGCCAGCGGTTTCGGGACTAGCGGTTTAGATGAGCAGTTCTTC. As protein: CASGFGTSGLDEQFF.